The rows below give T cell receptor beta chains drawn from one sample of a study of neurological immune-mediated disorders. TCRdb redid the calling of the 5' RACE reads with MiXCR, one entry per CDR3 protein. The table includes tens of thousands of distinct CDR3 sequences, roughly 12% detected once. What was sequenced was PBMCs. The receptors come from a woman aged 60-70 years with HTLV-1-associated myelopathy (HAM/TSP). Each CDR3 is given with its conserved first and last residue. The order of the fields is J gene, D gene, V gene, clone size, CDR3 DNA, CDR3 protein. The D gene is left open where the match is weak. Clone size, where shown, is once, few, many, or a class for clones that have expanded.

>TRBJ2-1|TRBD1|TRBV27|many
TGTGCCAGCGGACGGACAGGTGCCTACAATGAGCAGTTCTTC
CASGRTGAYNEQFF
>TRBJ2-5|-|TRBV12-3/TRBV12-4|many
TGTGCCAGCAGCCTAGATGGGAGACAAGAGACCCAGTACTTC
CASSLDGRQETQYF
>TRBJ2-7|-|TRBV12-3/TRBV12-4|many
TGTGCCAGCAGTTTAGATGGTGGGGCAGGGGGGGCCTACGAGCAGTACTTC
CASSLDGGAGGAYEQYF
>TRBJ2-1|TRBD2|TRBV20-1|many
TGCAGTGCTAGAAAAGGCGCTAGCGGGAATAGAAATGAGCAGTTCTTC
CSARKGASGNRNEQFF
>TRBJ1-3|-|TRBV6-1|many
TGTGCCAGCAGTGAAGTCGGAGGGGGTCCTGGAAACACCATATATTTT
CASSEVGGGPGNTIYF
>TRBJ2-3|-|TRBV5-1|many
TGCGCCAGCAGCGCCCGACCGGAATTCACAGATACGCAGTATTTT
CASSARPEFTDTQYF
>TRBJ2-3|-|TRBV5-1|few
TGCGCCAGCAACCCTTCTAATCGGGCAGATACGCAGTATTTT
CASNPSNRADTQYF
>TRBJ1-1|-|TRBV20-1|many
TGCAGTGCTAGAGGCGCCGGGGGGAACACTGAAGCTTTCTTT
CSARGAGGNTEAFF
>TRBJ1-1|-|TRBV10-3|many
TGTGCCATCACAGGGGCGGTCCCGTCTGAAGCTTTCTTT
CAITGAVPSEAFF
>TRBJ1-1|-|TRBV10-3|many
TGTGCCATCAGTGAGTCGCGGGGGTGGGCTTTCTTT
CAISESRGWAFF
>TRBJ2-5|-|TRBV6-6|many
TGTGCCAGCAGTTCCCGAGAAGAGACCCAGTACTTC
CASSSREETQYF
>TRBJ2-1|-|TRBV28|many
TGTGCCAGCAGGAGTGGGGGGCCAGACAATGAGCAGTTCTTC
CASRSGGPDNEQFF
>TRBJ1-5|TRBD1|TRBV7-9|many
TGTGCCAGCAGCCTAACGACAGGGGGGAATCAGCCCCAGCATTTT
CASSLTTGGNQPQHF
>TRBJ1-1|-|TRBV4-2|many
TGTGCCAGCAGCCAAGTGGGGGGACGGGACACTGAAGCTTTCTTT
CASSQVGGRDTEAFF
>TRBJ2-1|-|TRBV5-1|many
TGCGCCAGCAGCTTGGGGACGCTAGTCGATGAGCAGTTCTTC
CASSLGTLVDEQFF
>TRBJ2-1|TRBD2|TRBV29-1|-
TGCAGCGTTGCCACCGGGACTAGCGGGAGGGAGCAGTTCTTC
CSVATGTSGREQFF
>TRBJ2-7|TRBD1|TRBV7-8|many
TGTGCCAGCAGCTTAGGGCTTCCGGGACAGGGGGCCTACGAGCAGTACTTC
CASSLGLPGQGAYEQYF
>TRBJ2-3|TRBD2|TRBV7-9|many
TGTGCCAGCAGCTCGACTAGCGGCCCTAGGTCAGATACGCAGTATTTT
CASSSTSGPRSDTQYF
>TRBJ1-1|TRBD1|TRBV15|many
TGTGCCACCAGTCAGGGGGCAGGCAACACTGAAGCTTTCTTT
CATSQGAGNTEAFF
>TRBJ2-1|TRBD2|TRBV20-1|many
TGCAGTGCTTCCAACGGACTAGTCGGGTTCTTC
CSASNGLVGFF
>TRBJ2-3|-|TRBV6-5|-
TGTGCCAGTCCAACCCAACTAGCCCGCTCGGGGCATACGCAGTATTTT
CASPTQLARSGHTQYF
>TRBJ1-3|-|TRBV5-1|many
TGCGCCAGCAGCTTGGACGCGAGCTCTGGAAACACCATATATTTT
CASSLDASSGNTIYF
>TRBJ1-4|TRBD1|TRBV7-9|-
TGTGCCAGCAGCATAGGAGACAGGGATGGCGAAAAACTGTTTTTT
CASSIGDRDGEKLFF
>TRBJ1-4|-|TRBV20-1|many
TGCAGTGCTAGTTGGCTTGCCAGTAATGAAAAACTGTTTTTT
CSASWLASNEKLFF
>TRBJ2-2|-|TRBV10-3|once
TGTGTCATCAGTCGGACTAACGGACTGAACACCGGGGAGCTGTTTTTT
CVISRTNGLNTGELFF